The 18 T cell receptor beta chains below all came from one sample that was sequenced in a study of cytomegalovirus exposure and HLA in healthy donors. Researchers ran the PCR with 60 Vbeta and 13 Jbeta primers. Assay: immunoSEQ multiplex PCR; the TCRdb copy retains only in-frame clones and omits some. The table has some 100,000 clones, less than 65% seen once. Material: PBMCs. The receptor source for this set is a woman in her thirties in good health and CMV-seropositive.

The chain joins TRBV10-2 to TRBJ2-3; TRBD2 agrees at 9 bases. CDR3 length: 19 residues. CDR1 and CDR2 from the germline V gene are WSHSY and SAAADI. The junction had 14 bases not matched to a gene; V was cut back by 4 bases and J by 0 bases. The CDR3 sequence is CASSGASGADIVSTDTQYF. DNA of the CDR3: TGCGCCAGCAGTGGAGCTAGCGGGGCCGACATAGTTAGCACAGATACGCAGTATTTT.

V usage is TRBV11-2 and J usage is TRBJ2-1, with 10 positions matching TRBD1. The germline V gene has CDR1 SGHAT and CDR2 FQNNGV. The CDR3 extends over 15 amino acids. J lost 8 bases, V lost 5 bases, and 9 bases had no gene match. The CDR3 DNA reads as TGTGCCAGCAGCCAACCGGGACAGGGGACATATGAGCAGTTCTTC. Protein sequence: CASSQPGQGTYEQFF.

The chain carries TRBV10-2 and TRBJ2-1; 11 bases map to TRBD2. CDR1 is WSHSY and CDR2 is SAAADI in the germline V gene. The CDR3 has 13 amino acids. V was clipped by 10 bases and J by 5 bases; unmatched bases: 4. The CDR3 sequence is CATTTSGNNEQFF. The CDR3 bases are TGCGCCACCACGACTAGCGGGAACAATGAGCAGTTCTTC.

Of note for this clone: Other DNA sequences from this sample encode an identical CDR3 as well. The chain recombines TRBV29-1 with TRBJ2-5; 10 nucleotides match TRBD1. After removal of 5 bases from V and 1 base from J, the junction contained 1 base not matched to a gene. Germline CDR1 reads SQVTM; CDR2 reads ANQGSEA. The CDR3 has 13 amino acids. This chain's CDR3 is CSVRTGGQETQYF. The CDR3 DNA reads TGCAGCGTTAGGACAGGGGGCCAAGAGACCCAGTACTTC.

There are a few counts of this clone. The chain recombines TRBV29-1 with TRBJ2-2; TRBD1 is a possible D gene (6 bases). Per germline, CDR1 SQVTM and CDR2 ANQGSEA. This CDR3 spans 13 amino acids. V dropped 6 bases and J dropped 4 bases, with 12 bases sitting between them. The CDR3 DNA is TGCAGCGTCCAGGGACAACTCACCGGGGAGCTGTTTTTT. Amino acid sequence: CSVQGQLTGELFF.

CDR3 sequence reads: CASSLGQGVGELFF. The DNA for the CDR3 is TGTGCCAGCAGCTTAGGTCAGGGGGTCGGGGAGCTGTTTTTT. The gene calls are TRBV11-2 and TRBJ2-2, with 7 bases aligning to TRBD1. From germline, CDR1 is SGHAT and CDR2 FQNNGV. Trimming took 1 base from V and 7 from J; bases not matched to a gene: 3. The CDR3 has 14 residues.

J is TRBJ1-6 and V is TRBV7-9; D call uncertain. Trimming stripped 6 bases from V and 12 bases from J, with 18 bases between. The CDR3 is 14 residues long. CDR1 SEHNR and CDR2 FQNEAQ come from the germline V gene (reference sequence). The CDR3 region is CASSQTESGLPLHF. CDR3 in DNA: TGTGCCAGCAGTCAGACGGAGAGTGGTTTACCCCTCCACTTT. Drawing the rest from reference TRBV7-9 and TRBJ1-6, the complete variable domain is DTGVSQNPRHKITKRGQNVTFRCDPISEHNRLYWYRQTLGQGPEFLTYFQNEAQLEKSRLLSDRFSAERPKGSFSTLEIQRTEQGDSAMYLCASSQTESGLPLHFGNGTRLTVT.

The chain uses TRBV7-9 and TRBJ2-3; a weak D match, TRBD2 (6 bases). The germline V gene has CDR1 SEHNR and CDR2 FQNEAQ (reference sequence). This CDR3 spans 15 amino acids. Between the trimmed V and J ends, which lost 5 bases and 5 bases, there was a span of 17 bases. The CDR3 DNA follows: TGTGCCAGCAGCCAGGGCGGAGGGCGGGGAGATACGCAGTATTTT. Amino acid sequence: CASSQGGGRGDTQYF.

The CDR3 here is CASSQEAVAFNEQFF. DNA for the CDR3: TGCGCCAGCAGCCAAGAGGCGGTAGCGTTTAATGAGCAGTTCTTC. The chain carries TRBV4-3 and TRBJ2-1; possible D gene TRBD2, 5 bases. The CDR3 runs 15 residues. V was trimmed by 0 bases and J by 7 bases, leaving 13 bases between them. The V gene's germline CDR1 is LGHNA and CDR2 YSLEER.

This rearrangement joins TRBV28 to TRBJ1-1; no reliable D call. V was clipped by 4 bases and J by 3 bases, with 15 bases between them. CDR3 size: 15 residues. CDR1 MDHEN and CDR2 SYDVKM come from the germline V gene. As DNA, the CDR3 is TGTGCCAGCAGTTCCCATTCGGTTCTCGACACTGAAGCTTTCTTT. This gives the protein CASSSHSVLDTEAFF. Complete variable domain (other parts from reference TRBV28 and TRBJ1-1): DVKVTQSSRYLVKRTGEKVFLECVQDMDHENMFWYRQDPGLGLRLIYFSYDVKMKEKGDIPEGYSVSREKKERFSLILESASTNQTSMYLCASSSHSVLDTEAFFGQGTRLTVV.

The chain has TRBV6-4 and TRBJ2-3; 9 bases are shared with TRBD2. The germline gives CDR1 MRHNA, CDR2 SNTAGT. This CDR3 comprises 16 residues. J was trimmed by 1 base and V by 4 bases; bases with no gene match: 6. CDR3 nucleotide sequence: TGTGCCAGCAGTGCCCAATTAGCGGGGGGCACAGATACGCAGTATTTT. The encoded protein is CASSAQLAGGTDTQYF.

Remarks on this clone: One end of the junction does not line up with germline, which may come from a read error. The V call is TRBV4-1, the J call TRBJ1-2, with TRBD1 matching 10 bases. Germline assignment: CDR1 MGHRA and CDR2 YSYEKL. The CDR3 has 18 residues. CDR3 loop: CASSQEGTGVGVNYGYPF. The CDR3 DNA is TGCGCCAGCAGCCAAGAAGGGACAGGGGTGGGGGTCAACTATGGCTACCCCTTC.

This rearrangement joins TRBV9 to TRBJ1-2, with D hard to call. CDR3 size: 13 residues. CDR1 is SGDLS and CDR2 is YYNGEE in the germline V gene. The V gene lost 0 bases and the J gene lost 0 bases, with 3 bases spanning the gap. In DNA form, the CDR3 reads TGTGCCAGCAGCGTAGTAGCTAACTATGGCTACACCTTC. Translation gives CASSVVANYGYTF.

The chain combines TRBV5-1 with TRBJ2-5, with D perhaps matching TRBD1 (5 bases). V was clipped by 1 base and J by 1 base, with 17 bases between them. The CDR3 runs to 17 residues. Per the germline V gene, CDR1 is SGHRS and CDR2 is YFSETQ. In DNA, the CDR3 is TGCGCCAGCAGCTTGAGGGGAAGGCCCTCAACCCAAGAGACCCAGTACTTC. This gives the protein CASSLRGRPSTQETQYF.

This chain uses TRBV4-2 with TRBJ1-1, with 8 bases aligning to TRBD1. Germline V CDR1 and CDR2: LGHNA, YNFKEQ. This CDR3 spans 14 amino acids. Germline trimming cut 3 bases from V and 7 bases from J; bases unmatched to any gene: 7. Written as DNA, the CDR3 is TGTGCCAGCAGCCAGGAACAGGGGGATGGTGAAGCTTTCTTT. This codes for CASSQEQGDGEAFF.

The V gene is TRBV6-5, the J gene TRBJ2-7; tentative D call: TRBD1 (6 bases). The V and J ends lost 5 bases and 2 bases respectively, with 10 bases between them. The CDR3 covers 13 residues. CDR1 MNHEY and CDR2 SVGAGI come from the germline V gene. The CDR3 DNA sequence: TGTGCCAGCAGTGCCGGGACACCCTACGAGCAGTACTTC. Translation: CASSAGTPYEQYF.

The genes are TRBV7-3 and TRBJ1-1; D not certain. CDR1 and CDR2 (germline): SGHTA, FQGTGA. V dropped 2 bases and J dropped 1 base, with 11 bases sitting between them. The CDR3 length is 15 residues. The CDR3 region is CASSLSWEGNTEAFF. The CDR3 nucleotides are TGTGCCAGCAGCTTATCTTGGGAGGGGAACACTGAAGCTTTCTTT.

CDR3: CATTSWSSNQPQHF. The DNA for the CDR3 is TGTGCCACCACATCTTGGAGTAGCAATCAGCCCCAGCATTTT. This rearrangement joins TRBV19 to TRBJ1-5; D call uncertain. The CDR3 is 14 amino acids. Per the germline V gene, CDR1 is LNHDA and CDR2 is SQIVND (reference sequence). V was cut by 10 bases and J by 0 bases, with 13 bases left in between. Supplemented by reference TRBV19 and TRBJ1-5, the full variable domain reads DGGITQSPKYLFRKEGQNVTLSCEQNLNHDAMYWYRQDPGQGLRLIYYSQIVNDFQKGDIAEGYSVSREKKESFPLTVTSAQKNPTAFYLCATTSWSSNQPQHFGDGTRLSIL.